This TCR beta chain was profiled in a study of response to subunit inactivated influenza vaccine. This clonotype has only a few counts. Per the germline V gene, CDR1 is DFQATT and CDR2 is SNEGSKA (reference sequence). The CDR3 is 18 residues long. J was trimmed by 4 bases and V by 1 base; bases with no gene match: 14. Using its own MiXCR run on the RT-PCR reads, TCRdb lists one record per CDR3 protein. The table shows approximately 490,000 distinct CDR3 sequences, with roughly 7.9% occurring only once. The V and J genes are TRBV20-1 and TRBJ2-3, with 10 nucleotides matching TRBD2. This TCR derives from a man between 50 and 75 years old who received an inactivated influenza vaccine. Specimen: PBMCs from blood, collected less than 30 months after vaccination. CDR3 sequence reads: CSARGAFAPSGRADTQYF. The CDR3, as DNA: TGCAGTGCTAGAGGGGCATTTGCTCCAAGCGGGAGGGCAGATACGCAGTATTTT.